Below, 20 T cell receptor beta chains from the same sample are listed, as sequenced in a study of blood T cells in healthy people across ages. The use of a sample-barcoded 5' primer and a J-beta primer mix characterized a second PCR of about 6 to 11 cycles. TCRdb processed the 5' RACE reads anew with MiXCR; each CDR3 protein has one entry. The data show 1,300,000 or so distinct CDR3 sequences, roughly 59% seen once. The specimen was blood. The source is a man between 18 and 35 years old in good health.

Only a few counts were recorded for this clonotype. The chain couples TRBV7-2 to TRBJ2-7; TRBD2 agrees at 10 bases. This CDR3 region has 17 residues. J gave up 6 bases and V 2 bases, and 13 bases lay outside the gene matches. The germline CDR1 and CDR2 sequences are SGHTA and FQGNSA. Here the CDR3 DNA reads TGTGCCAGCAGCTTAAGGGTACTAGCGGGGCCCAAAGGCGAGCAGTACTTC. This encodes CASSLRVLAGPKGEQYF.

CDR3 amino acids: CASSPPPAFMNTEAFF. CDR3 nucleotide sequence: TGCGCCAGCAGTCCTCCGCCAGCTTTCATGAACACTGAAGCTTTCTTT. V and J are TRBV5-1 and TRBJ1-1, with D unresolved. V shed 5 bases and J shed 0 bases, with 17 bases lying between them. CDR1 SGHRS and CDR2 YFSETQ come from the germline V gene. The CDR3 is 16 residues long.

The chain couples TRBV10-3 to TRBJ2-1; TRBD1 matches at 8 bases. Germline lookup yields CDR1 ENHRY and CDR2 SYGVKD. The CDR3 totals 16 residues. Trimming at V came to 3 bases and at J to 8 bases, leaving 12 bases not matched to a gene. CDR3 sequence (DNA): TGTGCCATCAGTGAACCCCGGGACAGGAATATGGATGAGCAGTTCTTC. It translates to CAISEPRDRNMDEQFF.

Turning to this clonotype: At one of its ends the junction is not consistent with the germline gene, which may arise from a read error. The J gene is TRBJ2-7, the V gene TRBV12-3 or TRBV12-4; D is unresolved. The CDR3 length is 14 residues. CDR3 residues: CACSLRGSGYEQYF. CDR3 nucleotides: TGTGCCTGCAGTTTAAGAGGTTCCGGCTACGAGCAGTACTTC.

In this sample, this clonotype turned up a few times. This chain uses TRBV20-1 with TRBJ2-1, with 7 bases fitting TRBD2. This CDR3 is built from 16 residues. Trimming cost V 4 bases and J 1 base; bases outside gene matches: 10. In germline, CDR1 is DFQATT, CDR2 SNEGSKA (reference sequence). CDR3 sequence (DNA): TGCAGTGCTACCCCCTTTGCGGGAGAGTCCTACAATGAGCAGTTCTTC. As protein: CSATPFAGESYNEQFF.

This clonotype was seen a few times. The chain joins TRBV5-1 to TRBJ2-3; D is unclear. V gave up 0 bases and J gave up 2 bases, with 7 bases separating them. Germline assignment: CDR1 SGHRS and CDR2 YFSETQ. The CDR3 has 14 amino acids. The CDR3 sequence is CASSLVQVTDTQYF. CDR3 coding DNA: TGCGCCAGCAGCTTGGTCCAGGTCACAGATACGCAGTATTTT. Looking up the rest from reference TRBV5-1 and TRBJ2-3 gives the full variable domain: KAGVTQTPRYLIKTRGQQVTLSCSPISGHRSVSWYQQTPGQGLQFLFEYFSETQRNKGNFPGRFSGRQFSNSRSEMNVSTLELGDSALYLCASSLVQVTDTQYFGPGTRLTVL.

This clonotype was seen a single time. The J gene is TRBJ1-2, the V gene TRBV6-1, with 12 positions matching TRBD1. CDR1 and CDR2 (germline): MNHNS, SASEGT. The V segment lost 6 bases and the J segment 6 bases; nucleotides outside the gene matches: 17. The CDR3 is 18 amino acids. CDR3 nucleotides: TGTGCCAGCAGCCCCACCCCGGGACAGGGGGCGATAAGTCATGGCTACACCTTC. Encoded protein: CASSPTPGQGAISHGYTF.

The gene calls are TRBV11-2 and TRBJ1-6; D is unresolved. In germline, CDR1 is SGHAT, CDR2 FQNNGV. This CDR3 is 15 amino acids long. V was pared by 3 bases and J by 3 bases, with 9 bases between. CDR3 sequence reads: CASSFGGNYNSPLHF. CDR3 in DNA: TGTGCCAGCAGCTTCGGAGGGAACTATAATTCACCCCTCCACTTT.

The rearrangement joins TRBV28 to TRBJ2-1, with TRBD2 matching over 8 bases. The CDR3 has 15 residues. J lost 6 bases, V lost 1 base, and 5 bases had no gene match. The germline V gene encodes CDR1 MDHEN and CDR2 SYDVKM. CDR3 DNA: TGTGCCAGCAGTTTATCGAGCGGGGGTGCCAATGAGCAGTTCTTC. Translation gives CASSLSSGGANEQFF.

This chain connects TRBV30 to TRBJ2-1; D possibly uses TRBD1 or TRBD2 (5 bases each). The CDR3 sequence is 12 residues long. V lost 5 bases and J lost 4, with 9 bases in between. From germline, CDR1 is GTSNPN and CDR2 SVGIG (reference sequence). The CDR3 is CAWGDGYNEQFF. The CDR3 DNA is TGTGCCTGGGGGGACGGGTACAATGAGCAGTTCTTC.

Remarks on this clonotype: Germline is not matched at one junction end, which may reflect a read error. This chain connects TRBV5-1 to TRBJ1-1; 9 nucleotides match TRBD1. The germline V gene has CDR1 SGHRS and CDR2 YFSETQ. The CDR3 runs to 16 residues. In DNA, the CDR3 is TGCGCCGGCAGCTTGGCCCCCGGACAGGGGTGGACTGAAGCTTTCTTT. Translating gives CAGSLAPGQGWTEAFF.

The table lists this clonotype with a few counts. The chain combines TRBV4-3 with TRBJ1-4, with a possible D match to TRBD1 (6 bases). The CDR3 is 15 residues long. Per germline, CDR1 LGHNA and CDR2 YSLEER. V shed 0 bases and J shed 7 bases, with 12 bases lying between them. In DNA form, the CDR3 reads TGCGCCAGCAGCCAAGATCCAGGGGTAGGTGAAAAACTGTTTTTT. Protein sequence: CASSQDPGVGEKLFF.

CDR3 DNA: TGTGCCAGCAGCCAGGGATCGGATCAGCCCCAGCATTTT. Residues: CASSQGSDQPQHF. The chain uses TRBV14 and TRBJ1-5; D remains ambiguous. The germline CDR1 and CDR2 sequences are SGHDN and FVKESK. The CDR3 contains 13 residues. Trimming pared 3 bases from V and 5 bases from J, leaving 8 bases between.

This clonotype was seen a handful of times. The chain links TRBV6-6 to TRBJ1-2; D not resolved. The V and J ends lost 8 bases and 8 bases respectively, with 9 bases between them. Germline lookup yields CDR1 MNHNY and CDR2 SVGAGI (reference sequence). The CDR3 sequence is 10 residues long. In DNA form, the CDR3 reads TGTGCCAGCGCTTCGGGGGGCTACACCTTC. It codes for CASASGGYTF.

The chain is built from TRBV15 and TRBJ2-5, with TRBD2 as a possible D gene (5 bases). Trimming stripped 0 bases from V and 2 bases from J, with 22 bases between. The CDR3 spans 19 residues. Germline V gene data show CDR1 as LNHNV and CDR2 as YYDKDF (reference sequence). The CDR3 reads CATSRDRYGLADDQETQYF. CDR3 in DNA: TGTGCCACCAGCAGAGATCGATACGGGCTAGCAGATGATCAAGAGACCCAGTACTTC.

The CDR3 nucleotides are TGTGCCAGCAGCTTAGTACCGGTGAACACTGAAGCTTTCTTT. Its protein product is CASSLVPVNTEAFF. The V gene is TRBV7-2, the J gene TRBJ1-1; D ambiguous. V gave up 1 base and J gave up 0 bases, with 6 bases separating them. Germline CDR1 and CDR2: SGHTA and FQGNSA. The CDR3 totals 14 residues.

The chain carries TRBV12-3 or TRBV12-4 and TRBJ1-4; D is possibly TRBD1 (6 bases). V shed 5 bases and J shed 5 bases, with 15 bases lying between them. This CDR3 comprises 15 residues. The CDR3 sequence is CASSASRGLNEKLFF. The CDR3 bases are TGTGCCAGCAGTGCAAGCAGGGGCCTAAATGAAAAACTGTTTTTT.

The rearrangement joins TRBV6-1 to TRBJ2-3; D might be TRBD1 or TRBD2, each matching 5 bases. V was shortened by 2 bases and J by 7 bases, with 16 bases between the two germline ends. This CDR3 region has 15 residues. From germline, CDR1 is MNHNS and CDR2 SASEGT. This CDR3 reads CASSETGRGPNTQYF. DNA of the CDR3: TGTGCCAGCAGTGAAACGGGACGAGGCCCGAATACGCAGTATTTT.

V gene TRBV12-3 or TRBV12-4 combines with J gene TRBJ2-2; tentatively, D is TRBD2 (6 bases). The CDR3 has 17 amino acids. Trimming removed 9 bases at V and 1 base at J, with 21 bases between. The CDR3 sequence: CASEAGYGSRNTGELFF. The CDR3 bases are TGTGCCAGTGAGGCCGGATACGGGAGCAGGAACACCGGGGAGCTGTTTTTT.

V usage is TRBV25-1 and J usage is TRBJ2-1; D may be TRBD1 or TRBD2 (5 bases each). V was shortened by 3 bases and J by 0 bases, with 9 bases between the two germline ends. This CDR3 region has 15 residues. Looked up from germline, CDR1 is MGHDK and CDR2 is SYGVNS. DNA for the CDR3: TGTGCCAGCAGTGATGATGGGGGCTCCTACAATGAGCAGTTCTTC. Its translation is CASSDDGGSYNEQFF.